The 18 T cell receptor beta chains given below trace back to one sample, sequenced in a study of blood T cells in healthy people across ages. Together with a sample-barcoded 5' primer, a J-beta primer mix was included in a second PCR lasting about 7 to 11 cycles. TCRdb called the 5' RACE reads again in MiXCR, with one record for every CDR3 protein. The sample yields approximately 780,000 distinct CDR3 sequences, 20% to 30% seen once. These sequences were also reported in another study, on T cells of mothers and their children.

Sample: blood. Receptor source: a boy aged 5-17 years in good health.

The V gene is TRBV6-1, the J gene TRBJ1-4; unclear D gene. The germline V gene encodes CDR1 MNHNS and CDR2 SASEGT. The V and J ends lost 3 bases and 0 bases respectively, with 8 bases between them. This CDR3 is 15 amino acids long. The CDR3: CASSEGAATNEKLFF. CDR3 sequence (DNA): TGTGCCAGCAGTGAGGGAGCTGCAACTAATGAAAAACTGTTTTTT.

This clonotype was counted only a few times. The gene calls are TRBV10-3 and TRBJ2-7; D call uncertain. Trimming left V 3 bases short and J 4 bases short, with 13 bases between. CDR3 length: 14 amino acids. Germline CDR1 reads ENHRY; CDR2 reads SYGVKD. CDR3 sequence reads: CAISETAGLYEQYF. The DNA for the CDR3 is TGTGCCATCAGTGAAACTGCAGGCCTGTACGAGCAGTACTTC.

V and J are TRBV30 and TRBJ2-2; the D gene could be TRBD1 or TRBD2 (5 bases each). CDR1 is GTSNPN, CDR2 SVGIG, per germline (reference sequence). The V end was cut by 7 bases, the J end by 2 bases, with 14 bases between. CDR3 length equals 14 residues. CDR3 DNA: TGTGCCTCAACTAGGGACCCAAACACCGGGGAGCTGTTTTTT. Its translation is CASTRDPNTGELFF. Full variable domain (remainder filled in from reference TRBV30 and TRBJ2-2): SQTIHQWPATLVQPVGSPLSLECTVEGTSNPNLYWYRQAAGRGLQLLFYSVGIGQISSEVPQNLSASRPQDRQFILSSKKLLLSDSGFYLCASTRDPNTGELFFGEGSRLTVL.

The J gene is TRBJ2-1, the V gene TRBV7-8; TRBD2 matches at 9 bases. V gave up 8 bases and J gave up 7 bases; unmatched junction bases: 12. Germline lookup yields CDR1 SGHVS and CDR2 FQNEAQ. The CDR3 sequence is 15 residues long. The DNA for the CDR3 is TGTGCCAGCGATAAGGGGCGGGGGGGCCTAAATGAGCAGTTCTTC. Protein sequence: CASDKGRGGLNEQFF.

This clonotype appeared a few times. The J gene is TRBJ2-5, the V gene TRBV12-3 or TRBV12-4; D assignment may be TRBD1 or TRBD2 (6 bases each). V was pared by 7 bases and J by 9 bases, with 18 bases between. The CDR3 sequence is 13 residues long. CDR3 nucleotide sequence: TGTGCCAGCAACCCGGGGGCCCGCGGGTCCCAGTACTTC. Protein sequence: CASNPGARGSQYF.

CDR3 in DNA: TGTGCCAGCAGCCAAGAACTTCCCTACGAGCAGTACTTC. Encoded protein: CASSQELPYEQYF. The rearrangement uses TRBV4-2 and TRBJ2-7; D remains unclear. CDR1 and CDR2 from the germline V gene are LGHNA and YNFKEQ. The germline V and J ends were trimmed by 0 bases and 2 bases, with 5 bases remaining between them. CDR3 size: 13 residues.

This clonotype has only a few counts. This chain joins TRBV2 and TRBJ2-7; 8 bases agree with TRBD2. CDR3 length equals 15 residues. V lost 4 bases and J lost 9; bases outside the gene matches: 14. Per germline, CDR1 SNHLY and CDR2 FYNNEI. CDR3 in amino acids: CASSVGGSGVRWQYF. In nucleotides, the CDR3 is TGTGCCAGCAGTGTAGGCGGTAGCGGGGTTCGATGGCAGTACTTC. Full variable domain (remainder filled in from reference TRBV2 and TRBJ2-7): EPEVTQTPSHQVTQMGQEVILRCVPISNHLYFYWYRQILGQKVEFLVSFYNNEISEKSEIFDDQFSVERPDGSNFTLKIRSTKLEDSAMYFCASSVGGSGVRWQYFGPGTRLTVT.

This clonotype turned up a few times. The chain joins TRBV20-1 to TRBJ1-4; 8 bases map to TRBD1. Per the germline V gene, CDR1 is DFQATT and CDR2 is SNEGSKA (reference sequence). The length of the CDR3 is 14 residues. V shed 3 bases, J shed 8 bases, and the junction held 8 bases outside the gene matches. The CDR3 reads CSASNPGGSEKLFF. CDR3 bases: TGCAGTGCTAGCAACCCAGGGGGCTCGGAAAAACTGTTTTTT.

The chain carries TRBV11-1 and TRBJ2-3; 10 bases line up with TRBD2. The CDR3 covers 16 residues. The germline CDR1 and CDR2 sequences are SGHAT and FQDESV (reference sequence). The V gene end was trimmed by 3 bases and the J gene end by 4 bases; junction bases not matched to a gene: 7. The CDR3 sequence: CASSFGSSGGSDTQYF. As DNA, the CDR3 is TGTGCCAGCAGCTTCGGGAGTAGCGGGGGGTCAGATACGCAGTATTTT. Looking up the rest from reference TRBV11-1 and TRBJ2-3 gives the full variable domain: EAEVAQSPRYKITEKSQAVAFWCDPISGHATLYWYRQILGQGPELLVQFQDESVVDDSQLPKDRFSAERLKGVDSTLKIQPAELGDSAMYLCASSFGSSGGSDTQYFGPGTRLTVL.

V usage is TRBV2 and J usage is TRBJ1-1; 7 bases line up with TRBD1. Trimming took 5 bases from V and 6 from J; bases not matched to a gene: 6. Germline values: CDR1 SNHLY, CDR2 FYNNEI. The CDR3 consists of 13 residues. The CDR3 nucleotides read TGTGCCAGCAGTCTACAGGGGAGGGCTGAAGCTTTCTTT. Translation: CASSLQGRAEAFF.

This chain joins TRBV5-1 and TRBJ1-2; 7 positions match TRBD1. This CDR3 is built from 13 residues. Germline assignment: CDR1 SGHRS and CDR2 YFSETQ. The trim removed 7 bases at V and 9 bases at J, leaving 12 bases unmatched. The CDR3 DNA reads TGCGCCAGCTCTACCGGGGGGGACAGCAGCTACACCTTC. It yields the protein CASSTGGDSSYTF.

V and J are TRBV13 and TRBJ1-5; 8 bases match TRBD1. Germline V gives CDR1 PRHDT, CDR2 FYEKMQ (reference sequence). With 4 bases clipped from V and 7 bases from J, the junction kept 3 bases outside the gene matches. The CDR3 is made up of 13 amino acids. CDR3 in DNA: TGTGCCAGCAGCTCCCAGGGGGCCCAGCCCCAGCATTTT. This gives the protein CASSSQGAQPQHF.

V usage is TRBV5-1 and J usage is TRBJ1-5; no reliable D call. This CDR3 has 14 amino acids. Between the trimmed V and J ends, which lost 0 bases and 7 bases, there was a span of 11 bases. Germline V gene data show CDR1 as SGHRS and CDR2 as YFSETQ. CDR3 amino acids: CASSLEYGYQPQHF. CDR3 bases: TGCGCCAGCAGCTTGGAATACGGCTACCAGCCCCAGCATTTT. Combining the CDR3 with reference TRBV5-1 and TRBJ1-5 gives the whole variable domain KAGVTQTPRYLIKTRGQQVTLSCSPISGHRSVSWYQQTPGQGLQFLFEYFSETQRNKGNFPGRFSGRQFSNSRSEMNVSTLELGDSALYLCASSLEYGYQPQHFGDGTRLSIL.

The table lists this clonotype with a few counts. The chain joins TRBV2 to TRBJ2-2; D is unclear. V lost 7 bases, J lost 6 bases, and 9 bases lay in between. Germline V lookup: CDR1 SNHLY, CDR2 FYNNEI. This CDR3 has 12 residues. CDR3 region: CASMQDAGELFF. The CDR3, as DNA: TGTGCCAGCATGCAGGACGCCGGGGAGCTGTTTTTT.

The J gene is TRBJ2-5, the V gene TRBV20-1; 9 positions match TRBD1. V shed 4 bases and J 3 bases; nucleotides not matched to a gene: 3. Germline CDR1 is DFQATT and CDR2 is SNEGSKA (reference sequence). This CDR3 is built from 13 residues. CDR3 DNA: TGCAGTGCTAAAGGACAGGGGAAAGAGACCCAGTACTTC. The encoded protein is CSAKGQGKETQYF.

V usage is TRBV5-5 and J usage is TRBJ2-5; the D call may be TRBD1 or TRBD2 (5 bases each). The V gene lost 0 bases and the J gene lost 1 base, with 13 bases spanning the gap. The CDR3 totals 16 residues. Germline values: CDR1 SGHKS, CDR2 YYEKEE (reference sequence). CDR3 DNA: TGTGCCAGCAGCTTGGTTAGGGACGGCCTCCAAGAGACCCAGTACTTC. Amino acids: CASSLVRDGLQETQYF.

This clonotype has just a few counts. V gene TRBV12-3 or TRBV12-4 combines with J gene TRBJ1-1, with a weak D call TRBD1 (5 bases). Deletions cut 7 bases from V and 4 bases from J, with 13 bases between. The CDR3 runs 13 residues. As DNA, the CDR3 is TGTGCCAGCACTCCCGGGACGGGCACTGAAGCTTTCTTT. Its translation is CASTPGTGTEAFF.

This clonotype was counted a few times. The V call is TRBV7-9, the J call TRBJ1-2; tentatively, D is TRBD1 (5 bases). Trimming shortened V by 5 bases and J by 4 bases, and 17 bases separated the two germline ends. This CDR3 has 15 residues. Germline V gene lookup returns CDR1 SEHNR and CDR2 FQNEAQ (reference sequence). Written as DNA, the CDR3 is TGTGCCAGCAGCCCCCCCGGGGGAAGGACCTATGGCTACACCTTC. The encoded protein is CASSPPGGRTYGYTF. The entire variable domain, with the rest obtained from reference TRBV7-9 and TRBJ1-2, is as follows: DTGVSQNPRHKITKRGQNVTFRCDPISEHNRLYWYRQTLGQGPEFLTYFQNEAQLEKSRLLSDRFSAERPKGSFSTLEIQRTEQGDSAMYLCASSPPGGRTYGYTFGSGTRLTVV.